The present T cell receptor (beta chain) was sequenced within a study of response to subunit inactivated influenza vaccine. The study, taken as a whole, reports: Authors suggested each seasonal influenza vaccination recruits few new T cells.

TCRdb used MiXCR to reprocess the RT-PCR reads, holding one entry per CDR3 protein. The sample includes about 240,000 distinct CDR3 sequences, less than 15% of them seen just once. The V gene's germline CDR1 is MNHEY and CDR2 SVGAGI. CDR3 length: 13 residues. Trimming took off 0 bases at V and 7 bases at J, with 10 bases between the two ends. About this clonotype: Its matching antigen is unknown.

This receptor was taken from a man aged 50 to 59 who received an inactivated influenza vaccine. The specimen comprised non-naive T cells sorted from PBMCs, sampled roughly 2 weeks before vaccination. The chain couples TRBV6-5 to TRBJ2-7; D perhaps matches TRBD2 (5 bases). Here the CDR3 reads CASSYSVRGEQYF. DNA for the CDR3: TGTGCCAGCAGTTACTCGGTCCGGGGAGAGCAGTACTTC.